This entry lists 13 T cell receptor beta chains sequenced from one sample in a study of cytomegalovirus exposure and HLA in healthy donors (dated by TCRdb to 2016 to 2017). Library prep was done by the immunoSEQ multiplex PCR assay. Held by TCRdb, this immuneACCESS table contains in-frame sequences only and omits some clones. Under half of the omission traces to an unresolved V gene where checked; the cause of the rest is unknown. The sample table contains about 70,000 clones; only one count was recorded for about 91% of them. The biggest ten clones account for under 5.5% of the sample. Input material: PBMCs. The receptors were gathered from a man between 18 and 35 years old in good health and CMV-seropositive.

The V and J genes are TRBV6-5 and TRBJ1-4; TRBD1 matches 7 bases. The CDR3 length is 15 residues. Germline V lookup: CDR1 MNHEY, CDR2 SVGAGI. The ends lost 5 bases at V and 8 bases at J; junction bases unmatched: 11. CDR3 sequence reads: CASSGTGEIWEKLFF. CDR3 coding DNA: TGTGCCAGCAGTGGAACAGGGGAAATTTGGGAAAAACTGTTTTTT.

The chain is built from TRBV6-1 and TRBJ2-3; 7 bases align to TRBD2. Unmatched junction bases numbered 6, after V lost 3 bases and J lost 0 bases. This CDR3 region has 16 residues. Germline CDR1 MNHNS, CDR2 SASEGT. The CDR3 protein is CASSEGPLASTDTQYF. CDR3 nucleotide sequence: TGTGCCAGCAGTGAGGGGCCACTAGCGAGCACAGATACGCAGTATTTT.

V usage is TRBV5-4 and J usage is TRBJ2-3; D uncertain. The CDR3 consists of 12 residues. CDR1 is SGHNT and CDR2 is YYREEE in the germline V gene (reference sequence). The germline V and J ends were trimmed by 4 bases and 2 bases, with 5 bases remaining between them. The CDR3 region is CASSADTDTQYF. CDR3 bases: TGTGCCAGCAGCGCGGACACAGATACGCAGTATTTT.

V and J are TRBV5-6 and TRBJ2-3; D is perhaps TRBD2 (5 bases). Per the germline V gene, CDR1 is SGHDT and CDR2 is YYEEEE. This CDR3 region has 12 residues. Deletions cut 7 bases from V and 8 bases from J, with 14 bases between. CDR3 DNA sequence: TGTGCCAGCCGTATGATCGGAGGTACGCAGTATTTT. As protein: CASRMIGGTQYF.

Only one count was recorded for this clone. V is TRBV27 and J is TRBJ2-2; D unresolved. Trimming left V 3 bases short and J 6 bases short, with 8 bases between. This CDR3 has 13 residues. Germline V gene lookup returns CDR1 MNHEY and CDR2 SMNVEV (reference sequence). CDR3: CASSFFSAGELFF. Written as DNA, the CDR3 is TGTGCCAGCAGTTTCTTTTCAGCCGGGGAGCTGTTTTTT.

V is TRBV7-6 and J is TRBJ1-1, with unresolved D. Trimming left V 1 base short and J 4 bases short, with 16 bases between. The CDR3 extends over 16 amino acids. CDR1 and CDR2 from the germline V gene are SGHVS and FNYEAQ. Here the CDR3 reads CASSLDVSAEATEAFF. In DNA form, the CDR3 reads TGTGCCAGCAGCTTAGATGTATCGGCGGAAGCCACTGAAGCTTTCTTT.

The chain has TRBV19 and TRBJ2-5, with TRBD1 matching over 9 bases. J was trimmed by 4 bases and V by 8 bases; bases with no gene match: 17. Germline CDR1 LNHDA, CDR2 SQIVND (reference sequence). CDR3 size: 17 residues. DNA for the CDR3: TGTGCCAGTTCGGGGACAGGGACAAACAGAGCGAGAGAGACCCAGTACTTC. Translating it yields CASSGTGTNRARETQYF.

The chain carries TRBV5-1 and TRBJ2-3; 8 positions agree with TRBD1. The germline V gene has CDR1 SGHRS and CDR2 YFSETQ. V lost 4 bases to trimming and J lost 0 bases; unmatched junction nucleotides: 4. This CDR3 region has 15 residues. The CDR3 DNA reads TGCGCCAGCAGCACGGGACAGGCTAGCACAGATACGCAGTATTTT. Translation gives CASSTGQASTDTQYF.

The CDR3 region is CASCRGSSYNEQFF. The DNA of the CDR3 is TGTGCCAGCTGCAGGGGTAGCTCCTACAATGAGCAGTTCTTC. The rearrangement joins TRBV6-5 to TRBJ2-1; possibly TRBD1 for D (6 bases). Trimming removed 8 bases at V and 0 bases at J, with 11 bases between. The germline V gene encodes CDR1 MNHEY and CDR2 SVGAGI. The CDR3 is 14 amino acids.

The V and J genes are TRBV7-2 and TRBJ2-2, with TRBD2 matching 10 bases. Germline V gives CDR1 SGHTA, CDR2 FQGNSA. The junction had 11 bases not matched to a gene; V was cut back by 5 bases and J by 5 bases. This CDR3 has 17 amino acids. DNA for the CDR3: TGTGCCAGCAGCCAGACCCAGCTAGCGGGGGATACCGGGGAGCTGTTTTTT. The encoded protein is CASSQTQLAGDTGELFF.

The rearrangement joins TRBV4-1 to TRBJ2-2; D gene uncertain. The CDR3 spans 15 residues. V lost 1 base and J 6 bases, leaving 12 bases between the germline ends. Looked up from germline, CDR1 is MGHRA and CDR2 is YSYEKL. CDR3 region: CASSQAFSQAGELFF. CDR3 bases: TGCGCCAGCAGCCAAGCGTTCTCTCAGGCCGGGGAGCTGTTTTTT.

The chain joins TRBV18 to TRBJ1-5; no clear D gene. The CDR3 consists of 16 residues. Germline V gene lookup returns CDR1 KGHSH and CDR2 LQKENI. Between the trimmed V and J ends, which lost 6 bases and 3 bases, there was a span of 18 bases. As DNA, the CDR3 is TGTGCCAGCTCCCTGGGAGGCAGCATCCCCAATCAGCCCCAGCATTTT. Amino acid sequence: CASSLGGSIPNQPQHF.

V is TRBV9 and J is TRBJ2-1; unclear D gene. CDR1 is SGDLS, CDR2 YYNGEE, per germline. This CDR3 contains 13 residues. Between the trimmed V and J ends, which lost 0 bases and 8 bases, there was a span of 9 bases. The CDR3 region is CASSVANSYEQFF. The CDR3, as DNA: TGTGCCAGCAGCGTAGCGAATAGTTATGAGCAGTTCTTC.